These 28 T cell receptor beta chains were all obtained from the same sample, sequenced in a study of cytomegalovirus exposure and HLA in healthy donors. With 60 Vbeta and 13 Jbeta primers, the PCR was carried out. The protocol was immunoSEQ multiplex PCR, while the TCRdb copy is restricted to in-frame clones and leaves out a portion. The data hold more than 85,000 clones, with about 70% observed a single time. Source material: PBMCs. Every receptor here comes from a man under 40 in good health and CMV-seronegative.

The chain couples TRBV30 to TRBJ1-1, with D possibly being TRBD1 (5 bases). Germline V CDR1 and CDR2: GTSNPN, SVGIG (reference sequence). The CDR3 spans 16 residues. The V end lost 2 bases, the J end lost 2 bases, and 18 bases lay between the germline ends. The CDR3 DNA sequence: TGTGCCTGGAGTTCTGGTAGGCGGCGGGGCAACACTGAAGCTTTCTTT. This encodes CAWSSGRRRGNTEAFF.

V is TRBV4-1 and J is TRBJ1-1; 7 bases agree with TRBD1. Per the germline V gene, CDR1 is MGHRA and CDR2 is YSYEKL. V lost 3 bases, J lost 7 bases, and 5 bases stayed unmatched. The CDR3 length is 13 residues. For the CDR3, the DNA is TGCGCCAGCAGCCATGGACAGGCGTATGAAGCTTTCTTT. It codes for CASSHGQAYEAFF.

To note about this clone: This CDR3 is also generated by other DNA sequences in the sample. The chain combines TRBV13 with TRBJ2-7, with D perhaps TRBD1 (5 bases). V shed 2 bases and J shed 3 bases, with 8 bases lying between them. Germline CDR1 reads PRHDT; CDR2 reads FYEKMQ (reference sequence). The CDR3 spans 13 residues. CDR3 in amino acids: CASSLTGGYEQYF. CDR3 nucleotides: TGTGCCAGCAGCTTAACAGGTGGCTACGAGCAGTACTTC.

This clone turned up a few times. The V call is TRBV9, the J call TRBJ2-1; 9 bases agree with TRBD1. CDR1 SGDLS and CDR2 YYNGEE come from the germline V gene. With V trimmed by 3 bases and J by 5 bases, 15 bases remained unmatched. CDR3 size: 18 residues. The CDR3: CASSGNQRRDRAHNEQFF. The CDR3 coding sequence is TGTGCCAGCAGCGGGAACCAACGCCGGGACAGGGCCCACAATGAGCAGTTCTTC.

This clone was seen just once. This chain connects TRBV14 to TRBJ1-2; D call uncertain. Germline CDR1 SGHDN, CDR2 FVKESK. The CDR3 length is 12 residues. The V and J ends lost 4 bases and 5 bases respectively, with 8 bases between them. CDR3 in amino acids: CASSPLSYGYTF. In nucleotides, the CDR3 is TGTGCCAGCAGCCCTCTGTCGTATGGCTACACCTTC.

The gene calls are TRBV27 and TRBJ2-7, with 9 nucleotides matching TRBD1. There are 15 residues in the CDR3. Germline V lookup: CDR1 MNHEY, CDR2 SMNVEV (reference sequence). V shed 3 bases, J shed 7 bases, and the junction held 10 bases outside the gene matches. The CDR3 nucleotides are TGTGCCAGCAGTTTCCATGGGACAGGGCTCGGGGAGCAGTACTTC. The encoded protein is CASSFHGTGLGEQYF.

This rearrangement joins TRBV27 to TRBJ2-7; tentatively, D is TRBD1 (6 bases). Germline V CDR1 and CDR2: MNHEY, SMNVEV (reference sequence). The CDR3 is 14 residues long. V lost 2 bases to trimming and J lost 7 bases, with 15 bases between them. CDR3: CASSLRQGLGEQYF. Here the CDR3 DNA reads TGTGCCAGCAGTTTACGGCAGGGGTTAGGAGAGCAGTACTTC.

This clone has only a few counts. V gene TRBV5-5 combines with J gene TRBJ1-3; 7 nucleotides match TRBD1. The CDR3 is 13 residues long. Germline V CDR1 and CDR2: SGHKS, YYEKEE (reference sequence). The V segment lost 4 bases and the J segment 8 bases; nucleotides outside the gene matches: 6. The CDR3 DNA reads TGTGCCAGCAGCCTTGACCAGGGGGACACCATATATTTT. The encoded protein is CASSLDQGDTIYF.

The chain is built from TRBV28 and TRBJ1-5; D is possibly TRBD1 (6 bases). The CDR3 sequence is 15 residues long. The germline V gene has CDR1 MDHEN and CDR2 SYDVKM. Trimming removed 4 bases at V and 0 bases at J, with 10 bases between. The CDR3 nucleotides read TGTGCCAGCAGTTCCCACAGGGATAGCAATCAGCCCCAGCATTTT. This codes for CASSSHRDSNQPQHF.

This rearrangement joins TRBV11-2 to TRBJ2-7, with TRBD2 matching over 11 bases. V shed 5 bases and J 3 bases; nucleotides not matched to a gene: 9. The V gene's germline CDR1 is SGHAT and CDR2 FQNNGV. The CDR3 runs to 16 residues. The CDR3 DNA follows: TGTGCCAGCAGCCAAGCTAGCGGGAGGATGATCTACGAGCAGTACTTC. Translated: CASSQASGRMIYEQYF.

The chain carries TRBV29-1 and TRBJ1-1; weak D call: TRBD1 (5 bases). The germline V and J ends were trimmed by 8 bases and 3 bases, with 16 bases remaining between them. CDR1 SQVTM and CDR2 ANQGSEA come from the germline V gene. The CDR3 has 13 amino acids. CDR3 bases: TGCAGCTCCTCCCGACAGCTATACACTGAAGCTTTCTTT. This codes for CSSSRQLYTEAFF.

The chain recombines TRBV29-1 with TRBJ2-7; TRBD2 agrees at 7 bases. The CDR3 is 12 amino acids. Germline V gives CDR1 SQVTM, CDR2 ANQGSEA. The trim removed 4 bases at V and 2 bases at J, leaving 2 bases unmatched. CDR3 loop: CSVASGTYEQYF. The DNA of the CDR3 is TGCAGCGTTGCTAGCGGAACCTACGAGCAGTACTTC.

The genes are TRBV6-1 and TRBJ1-4; 8 bases line up with TRBD1. Looked up from germline, CDR1 is MNHNS and CDR2 is SASEGT. CDR3 length: 14 residues. The trim removed 8 bases at V and 5 bases at J, leaving 7 bases unmatched. The CDR3 sequence is CASADRGGNEKLFF. CDR3 nucleotide sequence: TGTGCCAGCGCTGACAGGGGCGGGAATGAAAAACTGTTTTTT.

This clone was seen more than once but under ten times. This chain uses TRBV6-6 with TRBJ2-1; 9 bases are shared with TRBD2. Germline CDR1 reads MNHNY; CDR2 reads SVGAGI (reference sequence). CDR3 length equals 13 residues. Unmatched junction bases numbered 5, after V lost 6 bases and J lost 8 bases. The CDR3 coding sequence is TGTGCCAGCAGGGGCGGGAGGGTTGATGAGCAGTTCTTC. Translating gives CASRGGRVDEQFF.

J is TRBJ2-7 and V is TRBV5-1, with TRBD1 identical over 10 bases. Germline CDR1 and CDR2: SGHRS and YFSETQ. The CDR3 is 14 residues long. After removal of 4 bases from V and 7 bases from J, the junction contained 8 bases not matched to a gene. The CDR3 nucleotides read TGCGCCAGCAGCCCCGGGACAGGGGCGGGTGAGCAGTACTTC. Encoded protein: CASSPGTGAGEQYF. The variable domain in full, with the rest retrieved from reference TRBV5-1 and TRBJ2-7, is KAGVTQTPRYLIKTRGQQVTLSCSPISGHRSVSWYQQTPGQGLQFLFEYFSETQRNKGNFPGRFSGRQFSNSRSEMNVSTLELGDSALYLCASSPGTGAGEQYFGPGTRLTVT.

The chain recombines TRBV18 with TRBJ2-7, with 9 bases aligning to TRBD1. V lost 5 bases, J lost 4 bases, and 6 bases stayed unmatched. CDR3 size: 14 residues. Germline V gives CDR1 KGHSH, CDR2 LQKENI. The CDR3 DNA is TGTGCCAGCTCAACCGGGACAGGGAAATACGAGCAGTACTTC. As protein: CASSTGTGKYEQYF.

This clone has more than one count but fewer than ten. The rearrangement joins TRBV19 to TRBJ2-3; D unclear. CDR3 length: 14 amino acids. The V end lost 7 bases, the J end lost 2 bases, and 13 bases lay between the germline ends. Germline lookup yields CDR1 LNHDA and CDR2 SQIVND (reference sequence). CDR3 amino acids: CASNQGDYTDTQYF. For the CDR3, the DNA is TGTGCCAGTAATCAAGGAGATTACACAGATACGCAGTATTTT.

This clone has a single count. The rearrangement uses TRBV7-2 and TRBJ2-7; 8 bases agree with TRBD1. The CDR3 is 13 residues long. V lost 4 bases and J lost 9; bases outside the gene matches: 8. Germline V gene data show CDR1 as SGHTA and CDR2 as FQGNSA. CDR3 sequence reads: CASSSPDRGGQYF. As DNA, the CDR3 is TGTGCCAGCAGCTCTCCTGACAGGGGTGGGCAGTACTTC.

The rearrangement links TRBV18 to TRBJ2-1; the D gene is possibly TRBD2 (5 bases). Per the germline V gene, CDR1 is KGHSH and CDR2 is LQKENI. The CDR3 totals 15 residues. Trimming left V 1 base short and J 0 bases short, with 7 bases between. CDR3 coding DNA: TGTGCCAGCTCACCACAGGCGGGCTCCTACAATGAGCAGTTCTTC. As protein: CASSPQAGSYNEQFF.

V and J are TRBV5-5 and TRBJ2-1; 10 bases are a match to TRBD2. Germline assignment: CDR1 SGHKS and CDR2 YYEKEE (reference sequence). J lost 8 bases, V lost 0 bases, and 5 bases had no gene match. The CDR3 is made up of 15 amino acids. CDR3 protein: CASSLVPSGSYEQFF. In DNA form, the CDR3 reads TGTGCCAGCAGCTTGGTGCCTAGCGGGAGTTATGAGCAGTTCTTC.

This chain connects TRBV11-2 to TRBJ1-1, with D unclear. CDR3 length: 14 amino acids. V was clipped by 1 base and J by 6 bases, with 12 bases between them. The V gene's germline CDR1 is SGHAT and CDR2 FQNNGV. The CDR3 DNA sequence: TGTGCCAGCAGCTTAGCGGGAGTGGTCGCTGAAGCTTTCTTT. It encodes CASSLAGVVAEAFF.

The chain has TRBV30 and TRBJ2-7, with 10 bases matching TRBD2. V was pared by 0 bases and J by 3 bases, with 5 bases of the junction left unmatched. This CDR3 contains 15 residues. Per germline, CDR1 GTSNPN and CDR2 SVGIG (reference sequence). The CDR3 DNA reads as TGTGCCTGGAGTGTACCGGCTAGCGGGAGCTACGAGCAGTACTTC. It translates to CAWSVPASGSYEQYF.

V is TRBV7-3 and J is TRBJ2-7, with D perhaps TRBD1 (6 bases). Germline V lookup: CDR1 SGHTA, CDR2 FQGTGA. The CDR3 consists of 15 residues. V lost 5 bases, J lost 3 bases, and 17 bases lay in between. CDR3 coding DNA: TGTGCCAGCAGCGTCAGGGGCGGACAAGACTACGAGCAGTACTTC. As protein: CASSVRGGQDYEQYF.

This clone was recorded a few times. This chain connects TRBV5-1 to TRBJ2-1; D is uncertain. Germline assignment: CDR1 SGHRS and CDR2 YFSETQ. The V gene lost 5 bases and the J gene lost 0 bases, with 12 bases spanning the gap. The CDR3 is 15 amino acids. The DNA of the CDR3 is TGCGCCAGCAGTGGTGAGCCGAGCTCCTACAATGAGCAGTTCTTC. Translation: CASSGEPSSYNEQFF.

Only a few counts were recorded for this clone. The chain has TRBV28 and TRBJ1-5; D remains ambiguous. The CDR3 runs to 13 residues. Germline V gene sequence: CDR1 MDHEN, CDR2 SYDVKM. Trimming stripped 9 bases from V and 1 base from J, with 10 bases between. CDR3 sequence: CASRWESNQPQHF. DNA for the CDR3: TGTGCCAGTAGGTGGGAGAGCAATCAGCCCCAGCATTTT.

This clone was detected a few times. The chain couples TRBV10-3 to TRBJ2-3, with 7 bases lining up with TRBD1. The CDR3 contains 18 residues. Germline V gene data show CDR1 as ENHRY and CDR2 as SYGVKD. V trimming: 4 bases; J trimming: 0 bases; junction bases outside the gene matches: 13. CDR3 residues: CAISGQGTGVGSTDTQYF. DNA of the CDR3: TGTGCCATCAGTGGACAGGGCACCGGTGTCGGTAGCACAGATACGCAGTATTTT.

V is TRBV30 and J is TRBJ1-3; 7 nucleotides line up with TRBD1. The germline V gene encodes CDR1 GTSNPN and CDR2 SVGIG (reference sequence). The length of the CDR3 is 14 residues. The trim removed 8 bases at V and 0 bases at J, leaving 7 bases unmatched. The CDR3 reads CAAHRGLSGNTIYF. CDR3 DNA sequence: TGTGCCGCTCACAGGGGCCTCTCTGGAAACACCATATATTTT.

The chain carries TRBV7-9 and TRBJ2-3; 14 nucleotides match TRBD2. V shed 6 bases and J 8 bases; nucleotides not matched to a gene: 1. Per the germline V gene, CDR1 is SEHNR and CDR2 is FQNEAQ (reference sequence). The CDR3 totals 13 residues. The CDR3 DNA follows: TGTGCCAGCAGGGGGACTAGCGGGAGTACGCAGTATTTT. This sequence encodes CASRGTSGSTQYF. Complete variable domain (other parts from reference TRBV7-9 and TRBJ2-3): DTGVSQNPRHKITKRGQNVTFRCDPISEHNRLYWYRQTLGQGPEFLTYFQNEAQLEKSRLLSDRFSAERPKGSFSTLEIQRTEQGDSAMYLCASRGTSGSTQYFGPGTRLTVL.